This TCR beta chain was identified in a study of cytomegalovirus exposure and HLA in healthy donors. Whole-study findings and limits: Among the CMV-associated chains, three were confirmed in vitro as specific for CMV antigens.

In germline, CDR1 is SGHVS, CDR2 FNYEAQ. CDR3 length: 15 residues. Losses at the gene ends were 3 bases for V and 3 bases for J; bases not matched to a gene: 8. Sequencing was performed with immunoSEQ multiplex PCR; in TCRdb, only in-frame clones are kept and a portion is missing. Of 55,000 to 75,000 clones in the sample, over 80% were seen once. Of note for this clone: Its specificity is unknown.

Input material: PBMCs. The TCR sequence derives from a man aged 18 to 30 in good health and CMV-seronegative. The chain carries TRBV7-6 and TRBJ2-7; the match to TRBD2 covers 7 bases. The chain's CDR3 is CASSFGLGDFYEQYF. DNA for the CDR3: TGTGCCAGCAGCTTTGGACTAGGGGATTTCTACGAGCAGTACTTC.